What follows are 11 T cell receptor beta chains derived from one specimen sequenced in a study of neurological immune-mediated disorders. Indicated time point: longitudinal time-point 2. One entry per CDR3 protein, called by TCRdb with MiXCR from the 5' RACE reads. Found here are roughly 34,000 distinct CDR3 sequences, less than 15% of them singletons; the top ten hold around 2.5%. Sequencing used PBMCs. Receptor source: a woman aged 40 to 55 in good health.

This clonotype was counted ten times or more. The V and J genes are TRBV2 and TRBJ2-5; TRBD1 aligns across 10 bases. The J segment lost 4 bases and the V segment lost 4 bases, leaving 3 bases of the junction unmatched. Per the germline V gene, CDR1 is SNHLY and CDR2 is FYNNEI. The CDR3 length is 14 residues. The CDR3 nucleotides are TGTGCCAGCAGTGCTGGACAGGGGGGAGAGACCCAGTACTTC. This sequence encodes CASSAGQGGETQYF.

This clonotype appeared many times. The rearrangement uses TRBV29-1 and TRBJ2-1; TRBD1 aligns across 7 bases. The V and J ends lost 6 bases and 0 bases, in that order; junction bases with no gene match: 8. CDR3 size: 15 residues. Germline CDR1 SQVTM, CDR2 ANQGSEA. CDR3 bases: TGCAGCGTAGGTACAGGGGAAAGCTCCTACAATGAGCAGTTCTTC. Translation: CSVGTGESSYNEQFF.

The genes are TRBV20-1 and TRBJ1-1; D is possibly TRBD1 (6 bases). Germline V gives CDR1 DFQATT, CDR2 SNEGSKA (reference sequence). The CDR3 contains 13 residues. The germline V and J ends were trimmed by 0 bases and 9 bases, with 14 bases remaining between them. The CDR3 DNA reads TGCAGTGCTAGAGATAAGGGGGTTACGAAAGCTTTCTTT. Translated: CSARDKGVTKAFF.

This clonotype appeared many times. The rearrangement joins TRBV20-1 to TRBJ1-2; D gene unclear. CDR3 size: 16 residues. Germline V gives CDR1 DFQATT, CDR2 SNEGSKA (reference sequence). With 6 bases removed from V and 0 bases from J, the gap between germline ends came to 20 bases. CDR3 bases: TGCAGTGCGCTAGCCAGTGGACGGCTAACTAACTATGGCTACACCTTC. This gives the protein CSALASGRLTNYGYTF.

This clonotype was counted only a few times. The rearrangement links TRBV27 to TRBJ2-1; 9 nucleotides match TRBD2. V was pared by 2 bases and J by 1 base, with 6 bases of the junction left unmatched. This CDR3 region has 17 residues. Germline V gives CDR1 MNHEY, CDR2 SMNVEV (reference sequence). The CDR3 protein is CASSLTYSGSSYNEQFF. The DNA for the CDR3 is TGTGCCAGCAGTTTAACTTATAGCGGGAGTTCCTACAATGAGCAGTTCTTC.

This clonotype was recorded many times. The V call is TRBV9, the J call TRBJ2-7; 8 nucleotides match TRBD2. The CDR3 loop spans 14 amino acids. Unmatched junction bases numbered 8, after V lost 4 bases and J lost 5 bases. CDR1 is SGDLS and CDR2 is YYNGEE in the germline V gene. The CDR3 DNA is TGTGCCAGCAGCCCCTCGGGAGGGCCCCACGAGCAGTACTTC. Its translation is CASSPSGGPHEQYF.

This clonotype was detected ten times or more. The chain employs TRBV2 and TRBJ1-2; unclear D gene. The germline V gene encodes CDR1 SNHLY and CDR2 FYNNEI. The CDR3 totals 15 residues. The germline V and J ends were trimmed by 3 bases and 4 bases, with 15 bases remaining between them. The CDR3 sequence: CASSDTTRSLYGYTF. CDR3 sequence (DNA): TGTGCCAGCAGTGACACGACTCGATCTCTCTATGGCTACACCTTC.

The sample holds many counts of this clonotype. V gene TRBV4-3 combines with J gene TRBJ2-2; 7 nucleotides match TRBD2. V shed 0 bases, J shed 1 base, and the junction held 5 bases outside the gene matches. This CDR3 is built from 17 residues. Germline CDR1 LGHNA, CDR2 YSLEER. CDR3 DNA: TGCGCCAGCAGCCAAGATTACTCGGGGGGGAACACCGGGGAGCTGTTTTTT. Translating gives CASSQDYSGGNTGELFF.

This clonotype was detected ten times or more. This chain joins TRBV11-2 and TRBJ1-1; the match to TRBD1 covers 8 bases. Trimming at V came to 4 bases and at J to 5 bases, leaving 12 bases not matched to a gene. This CDR3 spans 16 amino acids. Germline V lookup: CDR1 SGHAT, CDR2 FQNNGV. In DNA, the CDR3 is TGTGCCAGCAGCTCGTACCGACAGGGGCCGGGGACTGAAGCTTTCTTT. Encoded protein: CASSSYRQGPGTEAFF. Combining the CDR3 with reference TRBV11-2 and TRBJ1-1 gives the whole variable domain EAGVAQSPRYKIIEKRQSVAFWCNPISGHATLYWYQQILGQGPKLLIQFQNNGVVDDSQLPKDRFSAERLKGVDSTLKIQPAKLEDSAVYLCASSSYRQGPGTEAFFGQGTRLTVV.

This clonotype was seen repeatedly, ten times or more. The chain employs TRBV12-3 or TRBV12-4 and TRBJ2-2; TRBD1 matches 7 bases. The CDR3 has 18 residues. Trimming removed 6 bases from V and 3 bases from J; junction bases left unmatched: 16. The CDR3 is CASRGDSLERVDTGELFF. CDR3 nucleotides: TGTGCCAGCAGAGGGGACAGCCTAGAAAGGGTCGACACCGGGGAGCTGTTTTTT.

This clonotype was observed many times. V is TRBV6-2 or TRBV6-3 and J is TRBJ2-3; TRBD2 matches at 11 bases. The ends lost 7 bases at V and 5 bases at J; junction bases unmatched: 8. The CDR3 runs to 15 residues. Germline CDR1 is MNHEY and CDR2 is SVGEGT. CDR3 coding DNA: TGTGCCAGCACCAAACTAGCGGGGGCTGGAGATACGCAGTATTTT. Protein: CASTKLAGAGDTQYF.